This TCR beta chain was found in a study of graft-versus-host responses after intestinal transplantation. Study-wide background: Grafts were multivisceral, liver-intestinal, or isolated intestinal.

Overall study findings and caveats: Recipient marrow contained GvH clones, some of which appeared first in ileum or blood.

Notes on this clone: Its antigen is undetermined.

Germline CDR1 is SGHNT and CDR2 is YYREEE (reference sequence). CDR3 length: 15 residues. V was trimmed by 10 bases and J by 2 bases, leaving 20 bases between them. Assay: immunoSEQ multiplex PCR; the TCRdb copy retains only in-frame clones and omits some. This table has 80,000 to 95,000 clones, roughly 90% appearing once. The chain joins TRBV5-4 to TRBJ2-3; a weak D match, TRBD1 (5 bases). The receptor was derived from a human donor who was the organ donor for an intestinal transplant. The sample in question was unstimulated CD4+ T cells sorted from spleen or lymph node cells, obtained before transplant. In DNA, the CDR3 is TGTGCCTCCGGTTCAGGGATTTCCCCCACAGATACGCAGTATTTT. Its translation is CASGSGISPTDTQYF.